Listed below are T cell receptor beta chains from one sample, sequenced in a study of radiotherapy plus CTLA-4 blockade in lung cancer. TCRdb keeps only in-frame clones here, not all; method: immunoSEQ multiplex PCR. Of 71,000 or so clones in the sample, 70% to 90% were seen once. The sample consisted of peripheral blood, taken from a patient treated with radiotherapy plus ipilimumab. Every receptor here comes from a human donor with non-small cell lung cancer who had stable disease on radiotherapy plus ipilimumab. Both conserved end residues are part of each CDR3. A D gene is named only where the DNA matches it firmly. Size values are once, few and many counts, or a class for expanded clones, and some rows have none.

j_call | clone_size | v_call | d_call | cdr3_aa | cdr3_nt
TRBJ1-1 | - | TRBV6-1 | TRBD1 | CASSFDRGGEAFF | TGTGCCAGCAGCTTCGACAGGGGGGGGGAAGCTTTCTTT
TRBJ1-2 | - | TRBV28 | TRBD1 | CASSSPGTGGNYGHTF | TGTGCCAGCAGTTCCCCCGGGACAGGGGGCAACTATGGCCACACCTTC
TRBJ1-1 | - | TRBV19 | TRBD1 | CASSIDRGLTEAFF | TGTGCCAGTAGTATAGACAGGGGGCTCACTGAAGCTTTCTTT
TRBJ2-5 | - | TRBV28 | TRBD2 | CASVSSGGAGETQYF | TGTGCCAGCGTGTCTAGCGGGGGGGCCGGTGAGACCCAGTACTTC
TRBJ1-5 | - | TRBV2 | TRBD1 | CASRPHRGQGNQPQHF | TGTGCCAGCAGACCCCACAGGGGGCAAGGAAATCAGCCCCAGCATTTT
TRBJ1-4 | - | TRBV6-4 | - | CASSDSREKLFF | TGTGCCAGCAGTGACTCGCGAGAAAAACTGTTTTTT
TRBJ1-1 | - | TRBV13 | TRBD1 | CASSFVQGRTMNTEAFF | TGTGCCAGCAGCTTCGTACAGGGGAGAACCATGAACACTGAAGCTTTCTTT
TRBJ2-2 | - | TRBV18 | - | CASSPGWSAFRTGELFF | TGTGCCAGCTCGCCTGGATGGAGCGCCTTCCGCACCGGGGAGCTGTTTTTT
TRBJ2-3 | - | TRBV7-7 | - | CASSALSSVDTQYF | TGTGCCAGCAGCGCCCTCTCTAGCGTGGATACGCAGTATTTT
TRBJ2-7 | - | TRBV7-9 | TRBD1 | CASSTHGTGSDEQYF | TGTGCCAGCAGCACCCACGGGACAGGGAGCGACGAGCAGTACTTC
TRBJ1-2 | - | TRBV28 | - | CASSLWRERKYGYTF | TGTGCCAGCAGTTTATGGCGGGAGCGGAAGTATGGCTACACCTTC
TRBJ1-5 | - | TRBV7-8 | - | CASSPRAQISHNQPQHF | TGTGCCAGCAGCCCCAGGGCTCAGATATCCCACAATCAGCCCCAGCATTTT
TRBJ2-1 | - | TRBV6-6 | TRBD2 | CASSYGTSGYNEQFF | TGTGCCAGCAGTTACGGGACTAGCGGATACAATGAGCAGTTCTTC
TRBJ2-1 | - | TRBV11-2 | TRBD2 | CASSLEAGGLGEQFF | TGTGCCAGCAGCTTAGAAGCGGGGGGGCTGGGTGAGCAGTTCTTC
TRBJ2-2 | - | TRBV7-2 | TRBD2 | CASSLGLGTGELFF | TGTGCCAGCAGCTTGGGACTAGGTACCGGGGAGCTGTTTTTT
TRBJ2-3 | - | TRBV30 | TRBD2 | CAWSVGGLAGADTQYF | TGTGCCTGGAGTGTAGGAGGACTAGCGGGAGCAGATACGCAGTATTTT
TRBJ1-4 | - | TRBV18 | - | CASSRGRGEKLFF | TGTGCCAGCTCACGTGGGCGCGGCGAAAAACTGTTTTTT
TRBJ1-2 | - | TRBV6-1 | - | CASSPQEKYGYTF | TGTGCCAGCAGTCCCCAGGAAAAGTATGGCTACACCTTC
TRBJ2-7 | - | TRBV6-1 | TRBD1 | CASSTGGGYEQYF | TGTGCCAGCAGTACAGGGGGCGGGTACGAGCAGTACTTC
TRBJ1-4 | few | TRBV18 | - | CASTDRTNEKLFF | TGTGCCAGCACGGACAGAACTAATGAAAAACTGTTTTTT
TRBJ1-1 | once | TRBV18 | TRBD1 | CASSPVLTGTNTEAFF | TGTGCCAGCTCACCGGTGCTGACAGGGACGAACACTGAAGCTTTCTTT
TRBJ1-5 | - | TRBV6-5 | - | CASSRQLNQPQHF | TGTGCCAGCAGTCGACAGCTCAATCAGCCCCAGCATTTT
TRBJ2-7 | - | TRBV27 | - | CASSLTAISYEQYF | TGTGCCAGCAGTTTAACAGCCATATCCTACGAGCAGTACTTC
TRBJ2-1 | - | TRBV7-9 | TRBD1 | CASSLRGPSSYNEQFF | TGTGCCAGCAGCTTGAGGGGGCCCAGCTCCTACAATGAGCAGTTCTTC
TRBJ2-5 | - | TRBV6-1 | - | CASSEKSGGLQETQYF | TGTGCCAGCAGTGAAAAGTCAGGGGGGTTACAAGAGACCCAGTACTTC
TRBJ2-7 | - | TRBV12-5 | - | CASGPRLRFRRYEQYF | TGTGCTAGTGGTCCAAGACTCAGATTCAGACGCTACGAGCAGTACTTC
TRBJ1-6 | - | TRBV18 | TRBD1 | CASSVTGGHNSPLHF | TGTGCCAGCTCAGTAACAGGGGGTCACAATTCACCCCTCCACTTT
TRBJ1-1 | - | TRBV9 | - | CASSVTGITEAFF | TGTGCCAGCAGCGTAACAGGCATCACTGAAGCTTTCTTT
TRBJ2-7 | once | TRBV2 | - | CASTPGGSSYEQYF | TGTGCCAGCACCCCCGGGGGCAGTTCCTACGAGCAGTACTTC
TRBJ2-7 | - | TRBV5-6 | TRBD2 | CASSLSGTSGTSYEQYF | TGTGCCAGCAGCCTCTCCGGGACTAGCGGGACCTCCTACGAGCAGTACTTC
TRBJ2-2 | - | TRBV11-2 | TRBD1 | CASSFYGTGTGELFF | TGTGCCAGCAGCTTCTACGGGACAGGGACCGGGGAGCTGTTTTTT
TRBJ2-7 | - | TRBV5-1 | TRBD2 | CASSSGLAGSNEQYF | TGCGCCAGCAGCTCGGGACTAGCGGGGTCAAACGAGCAGTACTTC
TRBJ2-3 | - | TRBV10-1 | TRBD2 | CASPFGGALISDTQYF | TGCGCCAGCCCTTTCGGGGGGGCGTTGATTTCGGATACGCAGTATTTT
TRBJ2-1 | - | TRBV6-5 | - | CASWSSYNEQFF | TGTGCCAGCTGGAGCTCCTACAATGAGCAGTTCTTC
TRBJ1-1 | - | TRBV6-6 | - | CASSYFRTGQNTEAFF | TGTGCCAGCAGTTACTTCCGGACCGGGCAGAACACTGAAGCTTTCTTT
TRBJ2-1 | - | TRBV7-2 | TRBD2 | CASSPRLAAGEQFF | TGTGCCAGCAGCCCACGACTAGCGGCCGGTGAGCAGTTCTTC